Presented here are 26 T cell receptor beta chains from one specimen sequenced in a study of graft-versus-host responses after intestinal transplantation (dated by TCRdb to about 2021). No antigen has been identified for these receptors. The time point label corresponds to: cells obtained before transplantation from donor or recipient. The receptor library was made with the immunoSEQ multiplex PCR assay. TCRdb obtained this table from immuneACCESS and retained in-frame rearrangements with V and J assigned. These tables miss some clones; where compared with another copy, unresolved V genes account for less than half of the shortfall, and the remainder is unexplained. The sample has around 100,000 clones on record, approximately 84% of them singletons. Jointly, the top ten make up 0.95% of the sample. The sequencing here drew on unstimulated CD4+ T cells sorted from spleen or lymph node cells, taken before transplant. The origin of the receptors is a human donor who was the organ donor for an intestinal transplant.

This rearrangement joins TRBV5-4 to TRBJ2-7, with D possibly TRBD2 on 5 matching bases. CDR3 length: 13 residues. From germline, CDR1 is SGHNT and CDR2 YYREEE (reference sequence). The V gene lost 0 bases and the J gene lost 2 bases, with 6 bases spanning the gap. CDR3 DNA: TGTGCCAGCAGCTTGGCCGGGACCTACGAGCAGTACTTC. Translation: CASSLAGTYEQYF.

The chain links TRBV7-9 to TRBJ2-3, with 7 nucleotides matching TRBD1. V gave up 6 bases and J gave up 1 base; unmatched junction bases: 10. The CDR3 is 16 amino acids. Germline V lookup: CDR1 SEHNR, CDR2 FQNEAQ (reference sequence). Here the CDR3 reads CASRLAGGLGTDTQYF. Written as DNA, the CDR3 is TGTGCCAGCAGACTCGCAGGGGGTTTAGGCACAGATACGCAGTATTTT.

The chain links TRBV28 to TRBJ2-5, with D perhaps matching TRBD1 (9 bases). Per germline, CDR1 MDHEN and CDR2 SYDVKM. This CDR3 spans 19 amino acids. V gave up 8 bases and J gave up 5 bases, with 33 bases separating them. The chain's CDR3 is CASHRGGGQGKGGIETQYF. The CDR3 DNA sequence: TGTGCCAGCCATCGGGGGGGAGGACAGGGGAAGGGGGGAATCGAGACCCAGTACTTC.

This chain links TRBV6-5 with TRBJ2-1, with 9 bases identical to TRBD1. Germline loops: CDR1 MNHEY, CDR2 SVGAGI. The CDR3 covers 15 residues. J gave up 4 bases and V 7 bases, and 8 bases lay outside the gene matches. The CDR3 reads CASKDWGQGYNEQFF. CDR3 DNA: TGTGCCAGCAAAGACTGGGGACAGGGATACAATGAGCAGTTCTTC.

The genes are TRBV4-2 and TRBJ2-5, with D possibly being TRBD1 (6 bases). The DNA end favors TRBJ2-7, so the J call may be wrong. This CDR3 is 14 amino acids long. The germline V gene encodes CDR1 LGHNA and CDR2 YNFKEQ. The CDR3 loop is CASSQATGTGEQYF. Written as DNA, the CDR3 is TGTGCCAGCAGCCAAGCCACAGGGACGGGCGAGCAGTACTTC.

This clone was recorded only once. V usage is TRBV25-1 and J usage is TRBJ1-6, with D perhaps matching TRBD1 (5 bases). This CDR3 comprises 15 residues. In germline, CDR1 is MGHDK, CDR2 SYGVNS. V was pared by 3 bases and J by 7 bases, with 13 bases between. CDR3 nucleotides: TGTGCCAGCAGTGATTGGGACGTCGGGAATTCACCCCTCCACTTT. Translated: CASSDWDVGNSPLHF.

The genes are TRBV30 and TRBJ1-3; D remains unclear. Germline assignment: CDR1 GTSNPN and CDR2 SVGIG (reference sequence). The CDR3 sequence is 15 residues long. V was clipped by 0 bases and J by 0 bases, with 9 bases between them. CDR3 sequence: CAWSVRRNSGNTIYF. CDR3 in DNA: TGTGCCTGGAGTGTAAGACGGAACTCTGGAAACACCATATATTTT.

This chain joins TRBV4-1 and TRBJ1-2, with 9 bases aligning to TRBD1. V shed 2 bases and J 13 bases; nucleotides not matched to a gene: 11. The CDR3 extends over 14 amino acids. Germline loops: CDR1 MGHRA, CDR2 YSYEKL. The CDR3 sequence is CASSQRSGDRGITF. Here the CDR3 DNA reads TGCGCCAGCAGCCAAAGGTCGGGAGACAGGGGGATCACCTTC.

The V call is TRBV6-6, the J call TRBJ1-2; TRBD1 might be the D (5 bases). The CDR3 is 14 amino acids. The V end lost 6 bases, the J end lost 2 bases, and 13 bases lay between the germline ends. Germline V gene data show CDR1 as MNHNY and CDR2 as SVGAGI (reference sequence). The CDR3 loop reads CASRSGSGNYGYTF. CDR3 nucleotide sequence: TGTGCCAGCAGATCAGGGTCAGGGAACTATGGCTACACCTTC.

This chain uses TRBV5-6 with TRBJ2-7; tentatively, D is TRBD1 (6 bases). The CDR3 contains 18 residues. Germline values: CDR1 SGHDT, CDR2 YYEEEE. Trimming shortened V by 5 bases and J by 4 bases, and 28 bases separated the two germline ends. CDR3 nucleotides: TGTGCCAGCAGTCATAGTAGGGCAGGGGCGACCGCTTGGTACGAGCAGTACTTC. This gives the protein CASSHSRAGATAWYEQYF.

This chain uses TRBV6-5 with TRBJ1-2; D is possibly TRBD1 (6 bases). V dropped 0 bases and J dropped 8 bases, with 19 bases sitting between them. The CDR3 loop spans 16 amino acids. Germline CDR1 and CDR2: MNHEY and SVGAGI. In DNA form, the CDR3 reads TGTGCCAGCAGTTACTCGATAACAGGGATTTCGCGGGGCTACACCTTC. Its protein is CASSYSITGISRGYTF.

The V call is TRBV30, the J call TRBJ1-2; D unresolved. The V and J ends lost 3 bases and 5 bases respectively, with 7 bases between them. The CDR3 is 11 amino acids. Germline loops: CDR1 GTSNPN, CDR2 SVGIG (reference sequence). The CDR3 spells CAWRPGYGYTF. CDR3 bases: TGTGCCTGGAGGCCCGGATATGGCTACACCTTC.

This sequence joins TRBV28 and TRBJ2-2; TRBD2 agrees at 8 bases. V lost 5 bases to trimming and J lost 9 bases; unmatched junction nucleotides: 14. The CDR3 contains 16 residues. CDR1 is MDHEN, CDR2 SYDVKM, per germline. In nucleotides, the CDR3 is TGTGCCAGCAGTCAAGGGCCCGGGGGGGGGAGCAGGGAGCTGTTTTTT. Protein: CASSQGPGGGSRELFF. Full variable domain (missing parts from reference TRBV28 and TRBJ2-2): DVKVTQSSRYLVKRTGEKVFLECVQDMDHENMFWYRQDPGLGLRLIYFSYDVKMKEKGDIPEGYSVSREKKERFSLILESASTNQTSMYLCASSQGPGGGSRELFFGEGSRLTVL.

This clone came up once. The chain couples TRBV7-9 to TRBJ2-5; no clear D gene. The germline V and J ends were trimmed by 5 bases and 1 base, with 11 bases remaining between them. CDR1 and CDR2 from the germline V gene are SEHNR and FQNEAQ (reference sequence). CDR3 length: 14 amino acids. The DNA for the CDR3 is TGTGCCAGCAGCCCAAACCGCTTCCAAGAGACCCAGTACTTC. It yields the protein CASSPNRFQETQYF. Using reference TRBV7-9 and TRBJ2-5 for the parts outside the CDR3, the full variable domain is DTGVSQNPRHKITKRGQNVTFRCDPISEHNRLYWYRQTLGQGPEFLTYFQNEAQLEKSRLLSDRFSAERPKGSFSTLEIQRTEQGDSAMYLCASSPNRFQETQYFGPGTRLLVL.

This clone was counted once. The chain uses TRBV18 and TRBJ1-1, with TRBD1 matching 9 bases. Looked up from germline, CDR1 is KGHSH and CDR2 is LQKENI. This CDR3 region has 15 residues. V lost 6 bases, J lost 5 bases, and 10 bases stayed unmatched. The CDR3 coding sequence is TGTGCCAGCTCGACCGGGACAGGGATGGGGACTGAAGCTTTCTTT. Amino acid sequence: CASSTGTGMGTEAFF.

The chain recombines TRBV9 with TRBJ2-7; 9 bases are a match to TRBD1. V gave up 4 bases and J gave up 4 bases; unmatched junction bases: 9. Germline CDR1 and CDR2: SGDLS and YYNGEE. The CDR3 sequence is 15 residues long. The DNA for the CDR3 is TGTGCCAGCAGCCTCTTTCCCGGGACAGGGTACGAGCAGTACTTC. Residues: CASSLFPGTGYEQYF.

The sample holds a few counts of this clone. Other DNA sequences in the same sample also yield this CDR3. The J gene is TRBJ1-5, the V gene TRBV4-2, with D hard to call. This CDR3 contains 14 residues. The germline V gene encodes CDR1 LGHNA and CDR2 YNFKEQ. The ends were cut back, 0 bases at V and 2 bases at J, with 5 bases in the middle. In DNA, the CDR3 is TGTGCCAGCAGCCAAGATCCGGGCAATCAGCCCCAGCATTTT. Amino acid sequence: CASSQDPGNQPQHF.

The V gene is TRBV5-1, the J gene TRBJ2-7, with TRBD1 identical over 7 bases. Trimming cost V 2 bases and J 6 bases; bases outside gene matches: 5. Germline V gene sequence: CDR1 SGHRS, CDR2 YFSETQ. The CDR3 extends over 13 amino acids. Written as DNA, the CDR3 is TGCGCCAGCAGCTTTAGACAGGGCGGCGAGCAGTACTTC. Protein sequence: CASSFRQGGEQYF.

This clone was seen once. The CDR3 protein is CASSLTSGGGHEQYF. The CDR3 DNA sequence: TGTGCCAGCAGCCTAACATCCGGCGGGGGGCACGAGCAGTACTTC. The J gene is TRBJ2-7, the V gene TRBV7-2; the match to TRBD2 covers 8 bases. The CDR3 consists of 15 residues. V was clipped by 5 bases and J by 5 bases; unmatched bases: 11. Germline assignment: CDR1 SGHTA and CDR2 FQGNSA.

The CDR3 region is CASSLGGQGARNYGYTF. The CDR3, as DNA: TGTGCCAGCAGCTTAGGGGGGCAGGGGGCGCGGAACTATGGCTACACCTTC. V gene TRBV7-8 combines with J gene TRBJ1-2; TRBD1 aligns across 8 bases. The CDR3 extends over 17 amino acids. With V trimmed by 1 base and J by 2 bases, 9 bases remained unmatched. Germline-derived CDR1 and CDR2 are SGHVS and FQNEAQ.

The chain carries TRBV5-4 and TRBJ2-7; D may match TRBD1 or TRBD2 (5 bases each). V was cut by 5 bases and J by 4 bases, with 13 bases left in between. Germline V gene lookup returns CDR1 SGHNT and CDR2 YYREEE (reference sequence). The CDR3 is 13 amino acids. The CDR3 sequence is CASSRDGRYEQYF. The DNA for the CDR3 is TGTGCCAGCAGTCGGGACGGCCGTTACGAGCAGTACTTC.

The gene calls are TRBV10-3 and TRBJ1-1, with 9 positions matching TRBD1. This CDR3 region has 17 residues. V lost 3 bases, J lost 0 bases, and 8 bases stayed unmatched. The V gene's germline CDR1 is ENHRY and CDR2 SYGVKD. CDR3 sequence: CAISDILDRGMNTEAFF. Here the CDR3 DNA reads TGTGCCATCAGTGATATCCTGGACAGGGGTATGAACACTGAAGCTTTCTTT.

The chain is built from TRBV19 and TRBJ2-2, with TRBD1 as a possible D gene (5 bases). V was trimmed by 7 bases and J by 6 bases, leaving 12 bases between them. In germline, CDR1 is LNHDA, CDR2 SQIVND (reference sequence). The CDR3 is 13 amino acids. DNA of the CDR3: TGTGCCAGTACTACAGGAATCGCCGGGGAGCTGTTTTTT. Encoded protein: CASTTGIAGELFF.

V gene TRBV11-3 combines with J gene TRBJ2-2; D not resolved. The CDR3 length is 16 residues. Germline V lookup: CDR1 SGHNT, CDR2 YENEEA. The V and J ends lost 1 base and 1 base respectively, with 10 bases between them. CDR3 amino acids: CASSLGVVQNTGELFF. DNA of the CDR3: TGTGCCAGCAGCTTAGGAGTCGTGCAGAACACCGGGGAGCTGTTTTTT.

This rearrangement joins TRBV10-1 to TRBJ2-2; 8 bases align to TRBD2. Germline V gives CDR1 WNHNN, CDR2 SYGVQD (reference sequence). Trimming cost V 4 bases and J 5 bases; bases outside gene matches: 9. CDR3 length: 16 residues. The DNA for the CDR3 is TGCGCCAGCAGTGCCGCGAGCGGGGGAAGAACCGGGGAGCTGTTTTTT. Its protein product is CASSAASGGRTGELFF.

The chain has TRBV5-4 and TRBJ2-5; no definite D call. This CDR3 region has 13 residues. The germline CDR1 and CDR2 sequences are SGHNT and YYREEE (reference sequence). Trimming stripped 4 bases from V and 0 bases from J, with 7 bases between. DNA for the CDR3: TGTGCCAGCAGCCCCCCCTACCAAGAGACCCAGTACTTC. Encoded protein: CASSPPYQETQYF.